This TCR beta chain was captured in a study of T-cell memory formation after mild COVID-19 (dated by TCRdb to the early 2020s). A note on the overall study: TCR sequence clusters from the two donors were found to be largely donor specific. The cohort was made up of two young adult volunteers, one female and one male, who were previously healthy. T-cell clones expanding and contracting after mild COVID-19 in a couple of donors were tracked by longitudinal TCRalpha and TCRbeta repertoire sequencing.

Ficoll-Paque density gradient centrifugation was the method used to isolate PBMCs. The paper's findings and limits, for the study overall: The detection of some responding clones in pre-infection memory suggests that pre-existing cross-reactive memory T cells joined the SARS-CoV-2 response. Balanced CD4/CD8 phenotypes were observed for clones contracting from day 15 to 85, whereas a bias towards CD4+ was observed for a second wave of clones expanding from day 15 to 37. Only a couple of mild cases were covered in the study, and larger cohorts including severe cases with pre-infection samples were considered necessary. Whether the second-wave clones peaking on day 37 were SARS-CoV-2 specific was not confirmed. Contracting CD4+ clones were located mainly in the CM and EM memory subsets, whereas CD8+ clones were found to be enriched in EMRA.

Sequenced on an Illumina NovaSeq 6000. Using 5'RACE with constant-segment primers, TCRalpha and TCRbeta cDNA libraries were constructed, with sample barcodes and unique molecular identifiers added in the process. Trizol reagent was used to extract RNA from every sample. Amplification of the libraries took two PCR steps, and the second step added a second sample barcode plus Illumina TruSeq adapters. Sequencing of libraries was performed on an Illumina NovaSeq with 2 x 150 bp paired-end reads. The authors processed their data as follows. Demultiplexing of reads and collapsing into UMI-guided consensus sequences were performed with migec v1.2.7. Using mixcr v2.1.11, UMI consensuses were aligned to TRA and TRB V and J templates and then assembled into clonotypes. Expanded or contracted clonotypes were those called significant by both edgeR and NoisET, with noise models trained on biological replicates. edgeR calls used a false discovery rate-adjusted p below 0.01 and a log2 fold-change threshold of 1. PCA with hierarchical clustering of max-normalized trajectories of the 1000 most abundant clonotypes was used as exploratory dynamics analysis. Separately sequenced CD4+ and CD8+ repertoires were used to assign the CD4 or CD8 phenotype of responding clones. Using fastp at Q25 and MiXCR, TCRdb reprocessed the public reads and kept productive beta chains. Records with the same CDR3 protein are collapsed into one entry carrying the most frequent genes and DNA. Clone size and V and J calls follow TCRdb, not the original study. The sample table lists around 200,000 distinct CDR3 sequences, roughly a tenth of them with a count of one. The ten biggest clones cover just over 3% of the sample.

The CDR3 goes from the cysteine to the valine over 13 residues. The entry retains the CDR3 DNA only, 39 bases that are in frame from base 1. Relative to germline, V is 5 bases shorter and J is 5 bases shorter, with 13 bases between their ends. Looking up the germline V gene yields CDR1 MNHEY and CDR2 SVGEGT. This clonotype was detected a few times. Its antigen target is currently unknown. Per-nucleotide qualities are absent, and no much larger clonotype sits a single base away. Sequencing was done on a sample of PBMCs or a T cell subset sorted from them (not recorded which). Recombination connected TRBV6-2 or TRBV6-3 to TRBJ2-7; 5 matching bases give a weak D call of TRBD1. This TCR was sampled from a young man who had mild COVID-19 (a few samples of this study predate the infection). The sample titles of this study are shuffled in the database, so cell type and time point are left out; the donor was told from shared clones. The encoded CDR3 is CASSHQGTHEQYV. The bases are TGTGCCAGCAGTCATCAGGGTACCCACGAGCAGTACGTC.